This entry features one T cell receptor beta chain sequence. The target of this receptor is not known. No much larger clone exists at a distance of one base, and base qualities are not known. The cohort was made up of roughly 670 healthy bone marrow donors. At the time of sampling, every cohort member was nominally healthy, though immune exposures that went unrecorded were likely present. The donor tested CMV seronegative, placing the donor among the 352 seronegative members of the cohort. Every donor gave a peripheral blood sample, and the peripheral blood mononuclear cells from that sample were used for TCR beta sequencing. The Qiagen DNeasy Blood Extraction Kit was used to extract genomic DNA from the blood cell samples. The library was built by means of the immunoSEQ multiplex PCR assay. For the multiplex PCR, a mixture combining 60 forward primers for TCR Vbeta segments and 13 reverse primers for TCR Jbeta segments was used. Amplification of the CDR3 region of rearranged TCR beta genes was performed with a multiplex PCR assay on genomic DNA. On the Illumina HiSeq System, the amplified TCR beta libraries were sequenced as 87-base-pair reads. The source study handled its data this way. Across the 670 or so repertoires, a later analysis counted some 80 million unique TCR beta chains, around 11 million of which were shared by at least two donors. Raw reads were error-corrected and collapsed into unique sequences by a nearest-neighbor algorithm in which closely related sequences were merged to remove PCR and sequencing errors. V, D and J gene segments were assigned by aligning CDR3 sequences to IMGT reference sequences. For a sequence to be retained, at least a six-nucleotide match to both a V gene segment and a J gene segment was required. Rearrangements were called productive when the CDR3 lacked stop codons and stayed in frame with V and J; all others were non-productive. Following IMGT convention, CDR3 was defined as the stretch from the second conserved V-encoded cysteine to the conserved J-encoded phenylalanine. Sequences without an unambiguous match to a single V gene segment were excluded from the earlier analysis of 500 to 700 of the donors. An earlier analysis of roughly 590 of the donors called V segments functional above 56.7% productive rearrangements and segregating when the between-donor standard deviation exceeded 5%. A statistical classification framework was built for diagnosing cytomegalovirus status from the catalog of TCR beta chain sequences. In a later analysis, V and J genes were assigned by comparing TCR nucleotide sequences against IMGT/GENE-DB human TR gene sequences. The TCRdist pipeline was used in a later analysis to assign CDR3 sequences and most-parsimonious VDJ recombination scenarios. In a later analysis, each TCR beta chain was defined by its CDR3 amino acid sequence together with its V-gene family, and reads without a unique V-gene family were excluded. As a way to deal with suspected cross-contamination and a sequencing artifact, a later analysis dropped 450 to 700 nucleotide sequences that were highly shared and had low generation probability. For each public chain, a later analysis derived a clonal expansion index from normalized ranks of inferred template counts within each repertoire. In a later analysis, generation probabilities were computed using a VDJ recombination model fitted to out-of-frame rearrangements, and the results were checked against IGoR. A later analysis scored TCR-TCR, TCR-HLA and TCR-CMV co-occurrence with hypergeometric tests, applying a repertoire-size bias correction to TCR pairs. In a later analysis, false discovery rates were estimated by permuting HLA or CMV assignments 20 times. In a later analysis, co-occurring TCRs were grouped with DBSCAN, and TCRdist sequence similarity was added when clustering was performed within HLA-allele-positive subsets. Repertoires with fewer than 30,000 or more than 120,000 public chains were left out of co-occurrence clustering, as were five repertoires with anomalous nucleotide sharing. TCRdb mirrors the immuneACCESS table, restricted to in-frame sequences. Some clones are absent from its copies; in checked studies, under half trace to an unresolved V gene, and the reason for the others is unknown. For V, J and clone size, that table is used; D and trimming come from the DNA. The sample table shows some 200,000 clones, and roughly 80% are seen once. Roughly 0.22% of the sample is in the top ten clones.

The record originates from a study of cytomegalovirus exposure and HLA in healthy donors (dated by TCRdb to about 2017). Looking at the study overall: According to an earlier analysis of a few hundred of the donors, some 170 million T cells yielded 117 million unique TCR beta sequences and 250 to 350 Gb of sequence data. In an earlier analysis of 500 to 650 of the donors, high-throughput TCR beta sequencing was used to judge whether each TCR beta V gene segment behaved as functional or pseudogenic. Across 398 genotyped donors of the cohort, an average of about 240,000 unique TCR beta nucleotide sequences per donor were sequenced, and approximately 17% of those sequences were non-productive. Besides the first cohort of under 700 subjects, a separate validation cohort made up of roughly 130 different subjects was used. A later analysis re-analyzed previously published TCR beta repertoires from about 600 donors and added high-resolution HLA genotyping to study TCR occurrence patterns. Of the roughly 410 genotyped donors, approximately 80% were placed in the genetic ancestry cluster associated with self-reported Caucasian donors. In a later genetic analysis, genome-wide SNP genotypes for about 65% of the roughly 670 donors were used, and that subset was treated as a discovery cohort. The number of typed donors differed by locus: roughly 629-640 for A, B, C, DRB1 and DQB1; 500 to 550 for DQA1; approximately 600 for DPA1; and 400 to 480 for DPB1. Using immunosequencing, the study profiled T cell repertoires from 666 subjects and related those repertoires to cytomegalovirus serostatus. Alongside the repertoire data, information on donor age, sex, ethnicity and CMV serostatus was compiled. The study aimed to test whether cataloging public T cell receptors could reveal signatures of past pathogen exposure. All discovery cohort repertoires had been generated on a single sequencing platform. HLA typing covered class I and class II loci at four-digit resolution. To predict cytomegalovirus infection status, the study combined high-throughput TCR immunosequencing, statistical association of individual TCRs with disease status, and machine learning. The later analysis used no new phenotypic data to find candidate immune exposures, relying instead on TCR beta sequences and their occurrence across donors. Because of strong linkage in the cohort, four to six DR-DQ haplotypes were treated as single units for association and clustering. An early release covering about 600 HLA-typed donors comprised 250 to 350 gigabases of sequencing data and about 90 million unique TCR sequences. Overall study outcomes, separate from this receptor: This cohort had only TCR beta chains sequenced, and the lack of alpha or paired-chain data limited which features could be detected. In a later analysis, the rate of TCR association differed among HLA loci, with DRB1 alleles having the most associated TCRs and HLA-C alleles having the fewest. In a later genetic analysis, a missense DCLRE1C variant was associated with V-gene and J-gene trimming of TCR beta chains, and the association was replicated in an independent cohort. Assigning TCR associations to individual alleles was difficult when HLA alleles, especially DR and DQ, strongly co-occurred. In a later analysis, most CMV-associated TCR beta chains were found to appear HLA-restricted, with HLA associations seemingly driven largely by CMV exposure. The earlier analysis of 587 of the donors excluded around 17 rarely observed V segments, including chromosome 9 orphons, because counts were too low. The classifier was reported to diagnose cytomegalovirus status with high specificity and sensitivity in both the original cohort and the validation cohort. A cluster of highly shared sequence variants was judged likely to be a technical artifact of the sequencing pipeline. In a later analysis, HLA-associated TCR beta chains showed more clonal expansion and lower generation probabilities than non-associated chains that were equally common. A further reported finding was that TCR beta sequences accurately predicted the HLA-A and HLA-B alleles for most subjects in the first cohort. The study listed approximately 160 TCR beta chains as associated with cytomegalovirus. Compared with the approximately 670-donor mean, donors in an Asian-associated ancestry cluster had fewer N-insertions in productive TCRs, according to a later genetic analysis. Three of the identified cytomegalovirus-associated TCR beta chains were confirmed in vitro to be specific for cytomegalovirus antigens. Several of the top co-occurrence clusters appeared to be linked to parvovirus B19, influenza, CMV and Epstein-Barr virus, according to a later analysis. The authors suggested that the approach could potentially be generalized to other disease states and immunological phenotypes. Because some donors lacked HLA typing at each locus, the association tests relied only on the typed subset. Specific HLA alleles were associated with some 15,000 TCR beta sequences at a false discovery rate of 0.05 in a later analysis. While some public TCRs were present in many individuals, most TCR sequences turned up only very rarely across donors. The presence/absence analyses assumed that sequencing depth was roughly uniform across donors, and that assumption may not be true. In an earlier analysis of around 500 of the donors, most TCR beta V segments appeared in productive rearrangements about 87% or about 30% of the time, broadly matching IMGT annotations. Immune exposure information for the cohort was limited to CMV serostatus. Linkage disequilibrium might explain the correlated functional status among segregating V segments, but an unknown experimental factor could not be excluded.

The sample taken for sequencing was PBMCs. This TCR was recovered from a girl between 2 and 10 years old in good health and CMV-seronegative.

The CDR3 sequence is CASSQDLGGRGQEKLFF. The nucleotide sequence reads TGTGCCAGCAGCCAAGATCTTGGCGGCAGGGGACAAGAAAAACTGTTTTTT. The chain employs TRBV4-2 and TRBJ1-4, and possibly TRBD1, on 6 matching bases. The V end loses 0 bases and the J end loses 8 bases, and a stretch of 19 bases separates them. The germline V gene yields LGHNA for CDR1 and YNFKEQ for CDR2. The CDR3, from cysteine to phenylalanine, totals 17 residues. Just the 51-base CDR3 DNA is kept, in frame starting at base 1.